The 2 T cell receptor beta chains below all came from one sample that was sequenced in a study of cytomegalovirus exposure and HLA in healthy donors. The primer mix had 60 Vbeta and 13 Jbeta primers. This table comes from immunoSEQ multiplex PCR, and its TCRdb copy is limited to in-frame clones, with some not included. The table lists 75,000 to 90,000 clones, roughly 77% of them singletons, with roughly 4.2% in the top ten. Material for sequencing was PBMCs. The receptors derive from a man in his 60s in good health and CMV-seronegative.

This clone was detected once. CDR3 coding DNA: TGTGCCAGCAGTTTATACGGGACTGGTATTCAGAATGAGCAGTTCTTC. Amino acid sequence: CASSLYGTGIQNEQFF. The chain is built from TRBV27 and TRBJ2-1; maybe TRBD2 (6 bases). With 1 base removed from V and 7 bases from J, the gap between germline ends came to 17 bases. Germline V gene data show CDR1 as MNHEY and CDR2 as SMNVEV (reference sequence). The CDR3 has 16 amino acids.

This rearrangement joins TRBV6-5 to TRBJ1-1; no clear D gene. V was trimmed by 0 bases and J by 3 bases, leaving 11 bases between them. Germline CDR1 reads MNHEY; CDR2 reads SVGAGI. This CDR3 is 15 amino acids long. The CDR3 sequence: CASSYSGGGDTEAFF. The CDR3 coding sequence is TGTGCCAGCAGTTACTCGGGAGGAGGCGACACTGAAGCTTTCTTT.